The 20 T cell receptor beta chains in this list originate from one sample, sequenced in a study of Graves' ophthalmopathy and Graves' hyperthyroidism. From RNA, the CDR3 regions of TCR beta chains were amplified and sequenced. A first-round RT-PCR used HTBI primers, followed by a second-round multiplex PCR. A single record per CDR3 protein comes from TCRdb applying MiXCR to the multiplex PCR reads. The sample includes 300,000 to 500,000 distinct CDR3 sequences, approximately 15% seen only once; the top ten take roughly 7%. Sequenced material: peripheral blood. These receptors came from a woman aged 18-29 years with stable Graves' hyperthyroidism.

This clonotype has ten or more counts. The J gene is TRBJ1-5, the V gene TRBV24-1; D remains unclear. The CDR3 runs 14 residues. Germline assignment: CDR1 KGHDR and CDR2 SFDVKD. Trimming shortened V by 4 bases and J by 3 bases, and 9 bases separated the two germline ends. The DNA for the CDR3 is TGTGCCACCAGTGACCGCGGGGTCAATCAGCCCCAGCATTTT. Its protein is CATSDRGVNQPQHF.

A remark on this clonotype: This may arise from a read error, as a much more abundant clone is one base away. The chain links TRBV20-1 to TRBJ2-7; tentative D call: TRBD2 (6 bases). Deletions cut 4 bases from V and 8 bases from J, with 27 bases between. Germline V gives CDR1 DFQATT, CDR2 SNEGSKA (reference sequence). The CDR3 length is 16 residues. CDR3 region: CSAKLPGRLLYDKQYF. CDR3 coding DNA: TGCAGTGCTAAGCTCCCAGGGAGGCTGTTGTATGACAAGCAGTACTTC.

There are many counts of this clonotype. The chain combines TRBV11-2 with TRBJ1-5, with TRBD1 identical over 7 bases. V lost 4 bases to trimming and J lost 0 bases; unmatched junction nucleotides: 6. Germline V gene data show CDR1 as SGHAT and CDR2 as FQNNGV. CDR3 length: 16 residues. CDR3 sequence (DNA): TGTGCCAGCAGCTCAAGGGGACAGCGTAGCAATCAGCCCCAGCATTTT. Amino acids: CASSSRGQRSNQPQHF.

The table lists this clonotype with many counts. The rearrangement joins TRBV20-1 to TRBJ2-7; tentatively, D is TRBD1 (6 bases). Germline V gene sequence: CDR1 DFQATT, CDR2 SNEGSKA (reference sequence). CDR3 length: 14 residues. V was pared by 5 bases and J by 4 bases, with 18 bases between. CDR3 nucleotide sequence: TGCAGTGCTCTACCCTCCGGGACAACTTACGAGCAGTACTTC. Amino acids: CSALPSGTTYEQYF.

CDR3 protein: CASSQMGNTEAFF. The CDR3 DNA reads as TGTGCCAGCAGCCAAATGGGGAACACTGAAGCTTTCTTT. This sequence joins TRBV14 and TRBJ1-1; no clear D. This CDR3 comprises 13 residues. Germline assignment: CDR1 SGHDN and CDR2 FVKESK. Trimming left V 2 bases short and J 1 base short, with 5 bases between. The variable domain in full, with the rest retrieved from reference TRBV14 and TRBJ1-1, is EAGVTQFPSHSVIEKGQTVTLRCDPISGHDNLYWYRRVMGKEIKFLLHFVKESKQDESGMPNNRFLAERTGGTYSTLKVQPAELEDSGVYFCASSQMGNTEAFFGQGTRLTVV.

This clonotype was observed many times. The gene calls are TRBV12-3 or TRBV12-4 and TRBJ1-6; weak D call: TRBD1 (5 bases). The CDR3 totals 15 residues. V shed 6 bases and J shed 5 bases, with 14 bases lying between them. CDR3 amino acids: CASRRQILNNSPLHF. DNA for the CDR3: TGTGCCAGCAGGCGACAGATTCTAAATAATTCACCCCTCCACTTT.

This clonotype was seen many times. This chain connects TRBV29-1 to TRBJ2-7; 10 bases match TRBD2. Trimming cost V 4 bases and J 2 bases; bases outside gene matches: 2. Germline CDR1 reads SQVTM; CDR2 reads ANQGSEA. CDR3 length: 13 amino acids. The CDR3 loop reads CSVVSGGTYEQYF. In DNA, the CDR3 is TGCAGCGTTGTTAGCGGGGGGACCTACGAGCAGTACTTC.

Ten or more counts support this clonotype. The chain couples TRBV7-9 to TRBJ2-7; TRBD1 matches 10 bases. The CDR3 is made up of 14 amino acids. V was pared by 5 bases and J by 3 bases, with 4 bases of the junction left unmatched. The germline V gene encodes CDR1 SEHNR and CDR2 FQNEAQ (reference sequence). The CDR3 DNA reads as TGTGCCAGCAGCGACTGGGACAGGGGCTACGAGCAGTACTTC. The encoded protein is CASSDWDRGYEQYF.

This clonotype was detected ten times or more. V and J are TRBV9 and TRBJ2-5; 13 nucleotides align to TRBD2. Germline CDR1 reads SGDLS; CDR2 reads YYNGEE. This CDR3 has 16 residues. V was pared by 2 bases and J by 4 bases, with 5 bases of the junction left unmatched. The CDR3 DNA reads as TGTGCCAGCAGCGTCGGACTAGCGGGGGTGCGAGAGACCCAGTACTTC. Protein sequence: CASSVGLAGVRETQYF.

This clonotype has ten or more counts. V usage is TRBV19 and J usage is TRBJ2-7; 11 nucleotides agree with TRBD1. The CDR3 contains 15 residues. Germline V lookup: CDR1 LNHDA, CDR2 SQIVND (reference sequence). The ends lost 5 bases at V and 6 bases at J; junction bases unmatched: 9. The CDR3 loop is CASSPTPGQGVEQYF. The CDR3 bases are TGTGCCAGTAGTCCAACCCCGGGACAGGGGGTCGAGCAGTACTTC.

This clonotype was counted at least ten times. The V gene is TRBV10-3, the J gene TRBJ1-1, with 8 positions matching TRBD1. J lost 4 bases, V lost 2 bases, and 3 bases had no gene match. The germline gives CDR1 ENHRY, CDR2 SYGVKD. This CDR3 comprises 14 residues. The CDR3 coding sequence is TGTGCCATCAGTGAGGACAGGGGATTCACTGAAGCTTTCTTT. It is translated as CAISEDRGFTEAFF.

A word on this clonotype: This clone may be a read error of a much larger clone one base away. The chain employs TRBV7-2 and TRBJ1-2, with no clear D. The CDR3 totals 14 residues. Germline V gene lookup returns CDR1 SGHTA and CDR2 FQGNSA. The CDR3 sequence is CASSFYSSPYGYSF. The CDR3 bases are TGTGCCAGCAGCTTCTACAGTTCCCCCTATGGCTACAGCTTC.

At least ten counts were recorded for this clonotype. V gene TRBV7-9 combines with J gene TRBJ2-2, with TRBD1 identical over 8 bases. The junction had 7 bases not matched to a gene; V was cut back by 6 bases and J by 1 base. CDR3 size: 16 residues. Germline-derived CDR1 and CDR2 are SEHNR and FQNEAQ (reference sequence). In DNA, the CDR3 is TGTGCCAGCAGGCGGACAGGGAACCAGAACACCGGGGAGCTGTTTTTT. Translated, it gives CASRRTGNQNTGELFF.

This clonotype was seen ten or more times. The genes are TRBV11-3 and TRBJ2-5; 9 bases map to TRBD1. The CDR3 spans 16 residues. After removal of 1 base from V and 5 bases from J, the junction contained 8 bases not matched to a gene. In germline, CDR1 is SGHNT, CDR2 YENEEA. Here the CDR3 reads CASSLGTGVRAETQYF. CDR3 nucleotides: TGTGCCAGCAGCTTAGGGACAGGGGTTCGCGCGGAGACCCAGTACTTC.

This clonotype has a count of ten or more. The chain is built from TRBV6-2 or TRBV6-3 and TRBJ1-1; maybe TRBD1 (6 bases). This CDR3 has 17 amino acids. Trimming took off 2 bases at V and 0 bases at J, with 16 bases between the two ends. Germline-derived CDR1 and CDR2 are MNHEY and SVGEGT. The CDR3 here is CASSYMRGQILNTEAFF. The DNA of the CDR3 is TGTGCCAGCAGTTACATGCGGGGGCAAATATTGAACACTGAAGCTTTCTTT.

This clonotype has ten or more counts. The rearrangement links TRBV9 to TRBJ1-6; D call uncertain. V lost 0 bases, J lost 8 bases, and 6 bases lay in between. The length of the CDR3 is 13 residues. The germline CDR1 and CDR2 sequences are SGDLS and YYNGEE. The CDR3 is CASSVDSDSPLHF. CDR3 DNA: TGTGCCAGCAGCGTAGACAGCGATTCACCCCTCCACTTT. The whole variable domain, filled in from reference TRBV9 and TRBJ1-6, reads DSGVTQTPKHLITATGQRVTLRCSPRSGDLSVYWYQQSLDQGLQFLIQYYNGEERAKGNILERFSAQQFPDLHSELNLSSLELGDSALYFCASSVDSDSPLHFGNGTRLTVT.

The sample holds many counts of this clonotype. The genes are TRBV9 and TRBJ2-5; 7 bases match TRBD2. The CDR3 sequence is 14 residues long. The J segment lost 5 bases and the V segment lost 4 bases, leaving 8 bases of the junction unmatched. Germline V CDR1 and CDR2: SGDLS, YYNGEE. The CDR3 sequence is CASSTREGPETQYF. CDR3 DNA sequence: TGTGCCAGCAGCACAAGGGAGGGACCGGAGACCCAGTACTTC. Looking up the rest from reference TRBV9 and TRBJ2-5 gives the full variable domain: DSGVTQTPKHLITATGQRVTLRCSPRSGDLSVYWYQQSLDQGLQFLIQYYNGEERAKGNILERFSAQQFPDLHSELNLSSLELGDSALYFCASSTREGPETQYFGPGTRLLVL.

This clonotype was picked up a small number of times. The J gene is TRBJ1-5, the V gene TRBV12-3 or TRBV12-4; 9 positions match TRBD1. This CDR3 is 18 amino acids long. V was clipped by 2 bases and J by 7 bases; unmatched bases: 15. The CDR3 DNA sequence: TGTGCCAGCAGTTTAAGGGACAGGGATTATCGGGTTGAACAGCCCCAGCATTTT. Its translation is CASSLRDRDYRVEQPQHF.

Details on this clonotype: A clone one base away is much larger, so this may be a read error. The chain couples TRBV6-1 to TRBJ1-2; D gene ambiguous. The CDR3 covers 12 residues. Germline CDR1 MNHNS, CDR2 SASEGT. DNA of the CDR3: TGTGCCAGCAGTGTAACGGACTATGGCTACGCCTTC. It codes for CASSVTDYGYAF.

This clonotype occurred many times. This chain uses TRBV5-6 with TRBJ2-2; D is unclear. V lost 3 bases to trimming and J lost 3 bases, with 6 bases between them. The germline V gene encodes CDR1 SGHDT and CDR2 YYEEEE. The CDR3 length is 13 residues. The DNA of the CDR3 is TGTGCCAGCAGCTACGATGACACCGGGGAGCTGTTTTTT. Its translation: CASSYDDTGELFF.